This TCR beta chain was sequenced in a study of OX40 agonist ivuxolimab in advanced cancers. The wider study: Patients got intravenous ivuxolimab at 0.01 to 10 mg/kg every 2 weeks. Points from the study as a whole: Among the lowest levels of clonal expansion were found in partial responders at 0.1-3.0 mg/kg. CD8+ T cells (on average) carried more expanded clones than CD4+ T cells. Both CD4+ and CD8+ T cell populations in blood had undergone clonal expansion by week 6 at 0.1 to 3.0 mg/kg.

Here immunoSEQ multiplex PCR was the method, and the copy in TCRdb shows in-frame clones only, minus some. Counted here are tens of thousands of clones, roughly 86% occurring once; the ten biggest clones make up roughly 3%. Remarks on this clone: The antigen remains undetermined.

CDR3 length equals 13 residues. Germline assignment: CDR1 SNHLY and CDR2 FYNNEI. V lost 8 bases, J lost 4 bases, and 14 bases lay in between. The receptor was derived from an adult with an advanced solid tumor such as melanoma, head and neck, liver or kidney cancer. The chain joins TRBV2 to TRBJ1-1; D is perhaps TRBD1 (6 bases). The source was CD4+ or CD8+ T cells sorted from blood, collected in a trial of the OX40 agonist ivuxolimab. The CDR3 region has the DNA TGTGCCAGCGCCGGACCGGGGGCCACTGAAGCTTTCTTT. It specifies CASAGPGATEAFF.